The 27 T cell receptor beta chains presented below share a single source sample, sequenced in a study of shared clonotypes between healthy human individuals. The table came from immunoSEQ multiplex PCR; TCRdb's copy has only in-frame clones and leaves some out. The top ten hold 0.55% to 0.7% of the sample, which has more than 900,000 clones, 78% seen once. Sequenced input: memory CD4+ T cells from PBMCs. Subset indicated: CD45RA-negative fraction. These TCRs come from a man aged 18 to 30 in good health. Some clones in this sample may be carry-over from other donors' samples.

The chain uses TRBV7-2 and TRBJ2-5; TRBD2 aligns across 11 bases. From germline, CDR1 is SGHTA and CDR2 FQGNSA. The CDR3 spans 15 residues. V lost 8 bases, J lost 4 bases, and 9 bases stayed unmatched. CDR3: CASSNYLAGGETQYF. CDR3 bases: TGTGCCAGCTCCAATTATCTAGCGGGAGGAGAGACCCAGTACTTC.

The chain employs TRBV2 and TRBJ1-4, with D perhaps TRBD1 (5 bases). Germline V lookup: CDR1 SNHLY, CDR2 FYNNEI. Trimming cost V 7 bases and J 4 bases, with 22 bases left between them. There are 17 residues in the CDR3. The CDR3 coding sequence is TGTGCCAGCAAAACTCTATCTCGAGGGGCCCTTAATGAAAAACTGTTTTTT. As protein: CASKTLSRGALNEKLFF.

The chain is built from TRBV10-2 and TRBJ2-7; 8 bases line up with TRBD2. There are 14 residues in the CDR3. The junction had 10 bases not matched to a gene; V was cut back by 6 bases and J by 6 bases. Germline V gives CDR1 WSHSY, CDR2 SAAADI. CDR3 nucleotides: TGCGCCAGCAGCGGGTTTGGGACTAGTGGCGAGCAGTACTTC. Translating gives CASSGFGTSGEQYF.

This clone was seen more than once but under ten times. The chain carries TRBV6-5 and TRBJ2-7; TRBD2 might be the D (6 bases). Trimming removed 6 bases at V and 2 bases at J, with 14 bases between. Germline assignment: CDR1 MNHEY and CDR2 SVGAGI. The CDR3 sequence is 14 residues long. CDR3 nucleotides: TGTGCCAGCAGGAAGGGTGCGGGGACCTACGAGCAGTACTTC. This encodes CASRKGAGTYEQYF.

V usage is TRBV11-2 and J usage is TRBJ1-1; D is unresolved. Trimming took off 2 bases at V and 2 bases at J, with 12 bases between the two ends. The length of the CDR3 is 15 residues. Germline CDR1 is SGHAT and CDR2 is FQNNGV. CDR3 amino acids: CASSLLASFNTEAFF. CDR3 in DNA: TGTGCCAGCAGCTTATTGGCAAGTTTTAACACTGAAGCTTTCTTT.

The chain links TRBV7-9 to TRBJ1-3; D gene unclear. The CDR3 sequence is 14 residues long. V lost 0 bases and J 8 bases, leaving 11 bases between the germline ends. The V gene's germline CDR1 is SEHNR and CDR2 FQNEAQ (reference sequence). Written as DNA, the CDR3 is TGTGCCAGCAGCTTAGCAGGGAGCGGGTACACCATATATTTT. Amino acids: CASSLAGSGYTIYF. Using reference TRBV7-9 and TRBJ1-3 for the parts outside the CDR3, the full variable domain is DTGVSQNPRHKITKRGQNVTFRCDPISEHNRLYWYRQTLGQGPEFLTYFQNEAQLEKSRLLSDRFSAERPKGSFSTLEIQRTEQGDSAMYLCASSLAGSGYTIYFGEGSWLTVV.

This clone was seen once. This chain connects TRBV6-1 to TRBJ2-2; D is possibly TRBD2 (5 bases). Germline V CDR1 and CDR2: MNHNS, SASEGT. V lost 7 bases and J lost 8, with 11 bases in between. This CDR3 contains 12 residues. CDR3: CASNLRVGELFF. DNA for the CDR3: TGTGCCAGCAACTTGCGGGTGGGGGAGCTGTTTTTT.

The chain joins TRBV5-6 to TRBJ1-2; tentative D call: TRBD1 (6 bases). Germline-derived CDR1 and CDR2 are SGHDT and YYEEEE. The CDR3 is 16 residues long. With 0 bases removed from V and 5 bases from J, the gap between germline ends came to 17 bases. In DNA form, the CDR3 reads TGTGCCAGCAGCTTGGGAGGGCAGGGGCCGAGGTATGGCTACACCTTC. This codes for CASSLGGQGPRYGYTF. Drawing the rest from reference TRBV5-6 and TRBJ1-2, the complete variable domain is DAGVTQSPTHLIKTRGQQVTLRCSPKSGHDTVSWYQQALGQGPQFIFQYYEEEERQRGNFPDRFSGHQFPNYSSELNVNALLLGDSALYLCASSLGGQGPRYGYTFGSGTRLTVV.

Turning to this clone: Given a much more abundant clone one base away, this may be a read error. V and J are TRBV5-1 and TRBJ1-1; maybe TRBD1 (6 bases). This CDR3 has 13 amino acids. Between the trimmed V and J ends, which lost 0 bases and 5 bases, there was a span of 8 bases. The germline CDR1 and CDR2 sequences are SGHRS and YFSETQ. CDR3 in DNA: TGCGCCAGCAGCTTGGACAGGGAAACTGAAGCTTTCTTT. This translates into CASSLDRETEAFF.

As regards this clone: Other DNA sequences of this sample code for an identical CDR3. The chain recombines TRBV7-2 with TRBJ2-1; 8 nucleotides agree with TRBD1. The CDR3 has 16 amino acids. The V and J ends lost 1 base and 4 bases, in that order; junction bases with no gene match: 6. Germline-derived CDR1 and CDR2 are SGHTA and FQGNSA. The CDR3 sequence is CASSLVAGGIYNEQFF. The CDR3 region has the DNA TGTGCCAGCAGCTTAGTGGCAGGGGGCATATACAATGAGCAGTTCTTC.

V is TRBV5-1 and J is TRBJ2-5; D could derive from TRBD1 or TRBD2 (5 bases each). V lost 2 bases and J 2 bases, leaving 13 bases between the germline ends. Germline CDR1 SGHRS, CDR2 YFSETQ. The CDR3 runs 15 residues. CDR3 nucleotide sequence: TGCGCCAGCAGCTTTGGGAGAGGGGTTCAAGAGACCCAGTACTTC. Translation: CASSFGRGVQETQYF.

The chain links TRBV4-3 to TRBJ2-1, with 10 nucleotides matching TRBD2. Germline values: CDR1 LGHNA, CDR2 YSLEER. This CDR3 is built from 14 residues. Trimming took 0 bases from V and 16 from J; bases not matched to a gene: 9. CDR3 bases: TGCGCCAGCAGCCAAGATAGGATAGCGGGAGGCCAATTCTTC. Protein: CASSQDRIAGGQFF.

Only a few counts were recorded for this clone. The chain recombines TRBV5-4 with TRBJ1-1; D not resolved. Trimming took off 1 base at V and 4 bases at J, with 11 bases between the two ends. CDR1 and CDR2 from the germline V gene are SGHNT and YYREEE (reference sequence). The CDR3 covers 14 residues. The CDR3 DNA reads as TGTGCCAGCAGCTTGAAGGGAGGAATCACTGAAGCTTTCTTT. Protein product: CASSLKGGITEAFF.

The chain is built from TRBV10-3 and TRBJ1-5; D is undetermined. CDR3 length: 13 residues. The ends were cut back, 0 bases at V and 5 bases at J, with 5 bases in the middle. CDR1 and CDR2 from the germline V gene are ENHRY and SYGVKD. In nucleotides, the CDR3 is TGTGCCATCAGTGAGTCGCCTTATCAGCCCCAGCATTTT. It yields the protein CAISESPYQPQHF.

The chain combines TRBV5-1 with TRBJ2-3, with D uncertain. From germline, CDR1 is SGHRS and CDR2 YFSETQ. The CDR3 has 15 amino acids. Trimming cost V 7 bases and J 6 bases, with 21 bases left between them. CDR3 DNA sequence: TGCGCCAGCTCCACCCAAAGCTTGGAAGGGGATACGCAGTATTTT. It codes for CASSTQSLEGDTQYF.

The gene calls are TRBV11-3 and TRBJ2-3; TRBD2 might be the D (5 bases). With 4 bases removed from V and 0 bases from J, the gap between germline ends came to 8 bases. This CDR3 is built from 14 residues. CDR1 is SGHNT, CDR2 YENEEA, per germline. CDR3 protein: CASSSSGSTDTQYF. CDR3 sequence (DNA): TGTGCCAGCAGCTCCTCGGGGAGCACAGATACGCAGTATTTT.

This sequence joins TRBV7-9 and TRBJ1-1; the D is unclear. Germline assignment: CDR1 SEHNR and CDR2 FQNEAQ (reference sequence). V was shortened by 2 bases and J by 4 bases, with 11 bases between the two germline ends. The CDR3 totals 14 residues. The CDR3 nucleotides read TGTGCCAGCAGCTTACGGGGTTCGGGCACTGAAGCTTTCTTT. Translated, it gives CASSLRGSGTEAFF. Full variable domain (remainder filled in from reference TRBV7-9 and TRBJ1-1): DTGVSQNPRHKITKRGQNVTFRCDPISEHNRLYWYRQTLGQGPEFLTYFQNEAQLEKSRLLSDRFSAERPKGSFSTLEIQRTEQGDSAMYLCASSLRGSGTEAFFGQGTRLTVV.

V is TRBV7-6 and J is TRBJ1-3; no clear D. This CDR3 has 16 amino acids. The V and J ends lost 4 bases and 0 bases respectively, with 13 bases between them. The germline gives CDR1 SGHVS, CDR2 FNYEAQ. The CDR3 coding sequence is TGTGCCAGCAGCTCGGCCCCGGGCGCCTCTGGAAACACCATATATTTT. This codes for CASSSAPGASGNTIYF.

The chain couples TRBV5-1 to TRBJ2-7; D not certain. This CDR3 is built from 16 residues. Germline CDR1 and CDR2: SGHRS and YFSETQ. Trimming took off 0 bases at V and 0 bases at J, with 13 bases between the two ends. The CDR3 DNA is TGCGCCAGCAGCTTGGGGCCAGTAATACTCTCCTACGAGCAGTACTTC. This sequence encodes CASSLGPVILSYEQYF.

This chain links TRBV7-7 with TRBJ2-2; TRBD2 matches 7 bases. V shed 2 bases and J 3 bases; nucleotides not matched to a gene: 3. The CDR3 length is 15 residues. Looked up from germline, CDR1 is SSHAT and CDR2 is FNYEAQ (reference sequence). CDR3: CASSLSSGYTGELFF. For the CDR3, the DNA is TGTGCCAGCAGCTTAAGTAGCGGGTACACCGGGGAGCTGTTTTTT.

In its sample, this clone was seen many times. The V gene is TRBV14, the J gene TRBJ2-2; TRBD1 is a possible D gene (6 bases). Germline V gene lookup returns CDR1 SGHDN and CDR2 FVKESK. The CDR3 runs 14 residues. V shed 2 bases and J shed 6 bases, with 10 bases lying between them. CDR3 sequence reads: CASSQTRGPGELFF. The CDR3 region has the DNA TGTGCCAGCAGCCAAACCAGGGGTCCCGGGGAGCTGTTTTTT.

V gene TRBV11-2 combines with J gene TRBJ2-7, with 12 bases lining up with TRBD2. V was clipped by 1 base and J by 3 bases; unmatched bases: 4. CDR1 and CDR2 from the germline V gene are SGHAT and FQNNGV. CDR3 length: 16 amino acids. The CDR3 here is CASSLALAGGIYEQYF. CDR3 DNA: TGTGCCAGCAGCTTAGCTCTAGCGGGAGGGATCTACGAGCAGTACTTC.

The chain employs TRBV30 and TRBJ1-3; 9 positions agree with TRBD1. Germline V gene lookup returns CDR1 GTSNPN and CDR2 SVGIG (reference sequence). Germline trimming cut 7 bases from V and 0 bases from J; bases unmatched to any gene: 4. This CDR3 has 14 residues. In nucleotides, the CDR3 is TGTGCCTCCGGGACAGGGAACTCTGGAAACACCATATATTTT. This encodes CASGTGNSGNTIYF.

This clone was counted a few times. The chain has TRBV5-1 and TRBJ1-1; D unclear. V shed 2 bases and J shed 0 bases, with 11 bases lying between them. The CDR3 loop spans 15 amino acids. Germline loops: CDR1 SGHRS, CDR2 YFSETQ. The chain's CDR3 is CASSFGAVVNTEAFF. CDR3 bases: TGCGCCAGCAGCTTCGGCGCGGTAGTGAACACTGAAGCTTTCTTT. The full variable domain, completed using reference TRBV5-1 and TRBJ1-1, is KAGVTQTPRYLIKTRGQQVTLSCSPISGHRSVSWYQQTPGQGLQFLFEYFSETQRNKGNFPGRFSGRQFSNSRSEMNVSTLELGDSALYLCASSFGAVVNTEAFFGQGTRLTVV.

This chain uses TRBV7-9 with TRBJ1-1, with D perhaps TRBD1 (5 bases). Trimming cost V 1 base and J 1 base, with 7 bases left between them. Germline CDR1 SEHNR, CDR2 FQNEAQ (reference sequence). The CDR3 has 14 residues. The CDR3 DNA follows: TGTGCCAGCAGCTTAGACAGGAGGAACACTGAAGCTTTCTTT. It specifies CASSLDRRNTEAFF.

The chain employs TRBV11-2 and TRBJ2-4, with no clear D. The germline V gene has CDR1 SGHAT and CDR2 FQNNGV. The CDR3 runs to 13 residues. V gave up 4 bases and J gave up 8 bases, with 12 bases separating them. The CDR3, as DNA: TGTGCCAGCAGCTCAGCCCGTGGGGACATTCAGTACTTC. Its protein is CASSSARGDIQYF.

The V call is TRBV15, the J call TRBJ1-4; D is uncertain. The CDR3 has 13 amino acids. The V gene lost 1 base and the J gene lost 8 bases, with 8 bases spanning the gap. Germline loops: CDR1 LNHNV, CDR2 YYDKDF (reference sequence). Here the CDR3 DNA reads TGTGCCACCAGCAGAGGCAGTAAAGAAAAACTGTTTTTT. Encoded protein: CATSRGSKEKLFF.